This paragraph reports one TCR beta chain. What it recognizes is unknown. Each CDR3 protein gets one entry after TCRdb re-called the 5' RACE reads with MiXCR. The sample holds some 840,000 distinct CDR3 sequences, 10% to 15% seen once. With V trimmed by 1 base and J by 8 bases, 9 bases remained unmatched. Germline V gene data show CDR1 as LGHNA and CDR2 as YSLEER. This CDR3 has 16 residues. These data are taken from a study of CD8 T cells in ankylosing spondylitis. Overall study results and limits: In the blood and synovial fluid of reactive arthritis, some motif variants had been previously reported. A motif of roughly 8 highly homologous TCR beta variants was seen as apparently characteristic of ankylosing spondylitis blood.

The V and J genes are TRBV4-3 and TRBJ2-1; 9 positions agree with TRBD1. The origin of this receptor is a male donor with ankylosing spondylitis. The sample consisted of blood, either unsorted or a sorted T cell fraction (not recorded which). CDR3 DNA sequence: TGCGCCAGCAGCCAAGGGGCCGGGACAGGGATCTATGAGCAGTTCTTC. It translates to CASSQGAGTGIYEQFF.